Each of the 11 T cell receptor beta chains below was sequenced from the same sample in a study of blood T cell repertoires in COVID-19. Data came from immunoSEQ multiplex PCR; TCRdb stores just in-frame clones and leaves some out. The sample lists under 200,000 clones, about 87% seen once, with roughly 0.53% in the top ten. The source material was peripheral blood. The receptors were gathered from a man aged 55 to 69 with COVID-19, enrolled during active disease.

The chain carries TRBV5-4 and TRBJ2-3; no clear D gene. Germline V CDR1 and CDR2: SGHNT, YYREEE (reference sequence). Trimming took 1 base from V and 4 from J, leaving 10 bases between them. The CDR3 spans 14 residues. CDR3 protein: CASSLYGPADTQYF. The CDR3 DNA sequence: TGTGCCAGCAGCTTGTATGGGCCCGCAGATACGCAGTATTTT. The full variable domain, completed using reference TRBV5-4 and TRBJ2-3, is ETGVTQSPTHLIKTRGQQVTLRCSSQSGHNTVSWYQQALGQGPQFIFQYYREEENGRGNFPPRFSGLQFPNYSSELNVNALELDDSALYLCASSLYGPADTQYFGPGTRLTVL.

The chain combines TRBV7-2 with TRBJ2-5; a weak D match, TRBD2 (7 bases). Trimming took off 3 bases at V and 4 bases at J, with 12 bases between the two ends. Germline assignment: CDR1 SGHTA and CDR2 FQGNSA. The CDR3 loop spans 14 amino acids. The CDR3 is CASSFGGASETQYF. CDR3 sequence (DNA): TGTGCCAGCAGCTTTGGGGGGGCATCAGAGACCCAGTACTTC.

The chain recombines TRBV19 with TRBJ2-3; D possibly corresponds to TRBD1 (5 bases). The CDR3 spans 16 residues. Germline assignment: CDR1 LNHDA and CDR2 SQIVND (reference sequence). The V gene lost 6 bases and the J gene lost 2 bases, with 18 bases spanning the gap. The CDR3: CASRALQGKHTDTQYF. The CDR3 DNA is TGTGCCAGTAGGGCCTTGCAGGGAAAGCACACAGATACGCAGTATTTT.

In this sample, this clone turned up a few times. The rearrangement joins TRBV4-1 to TRBJ1-3; TRBD1 might be the D (5 bases). Germline values: CDR1 MGHRA, CDR2 YSYEKL. Trimming took off 1 base at V and 1 base at J, with 11 bases between the two ends. CDR3 length equals 16 residues. CDR3 bases: TGCGCCAGCAGCCAAGTGGAGGGGTTATCTGGAAACACCATATATTTT. Translated, it gives CASSQVEGLSGNTIYF.

The rearrangement uses TRBV10-3 and TRBJ2-5; 7 bases are shared with TRBD2. This CDR3 spans 14 amino acids. Germline values: CDR1 ENHRY, CDR2 SYGVKD. The junction had 9 bases not matched to a gene; V was cut back by 6 bases and J by 5 bases. CDR3 bases: TGTGCCATCAGAACCAGCGGGGCCGGGGAGACCCAGTACTTC. As protein: CAIRTSGAGETQYF.

This clone was recorded only once. The gene calls are TRBV6-5 and TRBJ2-7; 7 positions match TRBD1. Germline assignment: CDR1 MNHEY and CDR2 SVGAGI. The CDR3 sequence is 15 residues long. Unmatched junction bases numbered 12, after V lost 7 bases and J lost 3 bases. This CDR3 reads CASTSPGPGGYEQYF. The CDR3 bases are TGTGCCAGCACCTCGCCCGGGCCAGGGGGCTACGAGCAGTACTTC.

V usage is TRBV19 and J usage is TRBJ1-3, with unresolved D. The CDR3 has 17 amino acids. V gave up 1 base and J gave up 0 bases, with 13 bases separating them. CDR1 LNHDA and CDR2 SQIVND come from the germline V gene (reference sequence). The CDR3 is CASSIVREAASGNTIYF. CDR3 sequence (DNA): TGTGCCAGTAGTATAGTGCGTGAGGCCGCCTCTGGAAACACCATATATTTT. The full variable domain, in which reference TRBV19 and TRBJ1-3 provide the parts outside the CDR3, is DGGITQSPKYLFRKEGQNVTLSCEQNLNHDAMYWYRQDPGQGLRLIYYSQIVNDFQKGDIAEGYSVSREKKESFPLTVTSAQKNPTAFYLCASSIVREAASGNTIYFGEGSWLTVV.

V gene TRBV4-2 combines with J gene TRBJ2-3; D is undetermined. The length of the CDR3 is 13 residues. Between the trimmed V and J ends, which lost 1 base and 5 bases, there was a span of 7 bases. In germline, CDR1 is LGHNA, CDR2 YNFKEQ. The DNA of the CDR3 is TGTGCCAGCAGCCAAGCTCTAGGAGATACGCAGTATTTT. Its translation is CASSQALGDTQYF.

This clone was seen just once. This chain connects TRBV4-1 to TRBJ2-5, with 7 bases lining up with TRBD1. Germline assignment: CDR1 MGHRA and CDR2 YSYEKL. Trimming at V came to 1 base and at J to 6 bases, leaving 14 bases not matched to a gene. CDR3 length equals 17 residues. CDR3 in amino acids: CASSQGSLSRDSKTQYF. The DNA for the CDR3 is TGCGCCAGCAGCCAAGGGTCCCTTTCCCGGGACAGTAAGACCCAGTACTTC.

The CDR3 reads CASLSGFTDTQYF. The CDR3 region has the DNA TGTGCCAGCCTTAGCGGATTCACAGATACGCAGTATTTT. The chain recombines TRBV28 with TRBJ2-3, with D perhaps TRBD2 (6 bases). The germline V gene encodes CDR1 MDHEN and CDR2 SYDVKM. Trimming pared 8 bases from V and 2 bases from J, leaving 11 bases between. The CDR3 has 13 amino acids.

This rearrangement joins TRBV12-3 or TRBV12-4 to TRBJ1-2; no clear D. The germline V and J ends were trimmed by 3 bases and 8 bases, with 7 bases remaining between them. The CDR3 runs 11 residues. The CDR3 region is CASSFRYGYTF. DNA of the CDR3: TGTGCCAGCAGTTTCCGGTACGGCTACACCTTC.